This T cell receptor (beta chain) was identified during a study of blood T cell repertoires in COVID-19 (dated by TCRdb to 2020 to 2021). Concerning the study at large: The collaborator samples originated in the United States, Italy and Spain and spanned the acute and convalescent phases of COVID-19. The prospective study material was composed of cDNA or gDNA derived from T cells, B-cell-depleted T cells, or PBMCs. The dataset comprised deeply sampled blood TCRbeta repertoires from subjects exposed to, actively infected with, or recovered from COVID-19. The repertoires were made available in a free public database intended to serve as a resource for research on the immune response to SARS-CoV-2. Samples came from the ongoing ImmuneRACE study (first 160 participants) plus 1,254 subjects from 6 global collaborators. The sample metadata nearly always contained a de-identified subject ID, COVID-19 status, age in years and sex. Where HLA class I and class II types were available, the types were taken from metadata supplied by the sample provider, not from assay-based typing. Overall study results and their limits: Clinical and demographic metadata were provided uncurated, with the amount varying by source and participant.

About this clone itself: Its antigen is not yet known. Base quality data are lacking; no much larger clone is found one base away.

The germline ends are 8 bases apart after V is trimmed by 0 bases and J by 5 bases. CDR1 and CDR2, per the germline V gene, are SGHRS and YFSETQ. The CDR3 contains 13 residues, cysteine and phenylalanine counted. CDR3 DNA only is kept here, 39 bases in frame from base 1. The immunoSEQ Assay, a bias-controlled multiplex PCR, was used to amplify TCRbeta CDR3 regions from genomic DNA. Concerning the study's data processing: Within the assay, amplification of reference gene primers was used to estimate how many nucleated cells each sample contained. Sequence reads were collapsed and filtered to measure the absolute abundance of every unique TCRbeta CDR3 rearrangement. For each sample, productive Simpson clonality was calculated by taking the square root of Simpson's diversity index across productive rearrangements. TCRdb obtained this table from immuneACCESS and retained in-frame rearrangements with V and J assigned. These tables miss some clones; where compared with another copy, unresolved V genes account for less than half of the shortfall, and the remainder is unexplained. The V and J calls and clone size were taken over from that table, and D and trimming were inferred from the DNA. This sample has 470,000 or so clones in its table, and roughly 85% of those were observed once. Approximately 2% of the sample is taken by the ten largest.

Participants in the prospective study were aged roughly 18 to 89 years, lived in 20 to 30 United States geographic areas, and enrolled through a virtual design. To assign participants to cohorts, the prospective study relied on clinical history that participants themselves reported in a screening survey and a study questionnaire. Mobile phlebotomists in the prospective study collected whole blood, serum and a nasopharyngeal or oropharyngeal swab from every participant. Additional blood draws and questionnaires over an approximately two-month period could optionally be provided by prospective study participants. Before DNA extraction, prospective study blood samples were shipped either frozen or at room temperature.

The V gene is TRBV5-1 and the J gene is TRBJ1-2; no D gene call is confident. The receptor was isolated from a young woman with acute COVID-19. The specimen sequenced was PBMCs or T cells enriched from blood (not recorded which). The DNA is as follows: TGCGCCAGCAGCTTGGACTTGGTATATGGCTACACCTTC. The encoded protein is CASSLDLVYGYTF.